A single sample gave rise to the 16 T cell receptor beta chains below, sequenced in a study of persistence of HIV-infected CD4 T cells. Their antigen targets remain unknown. This was the immunoSEQ version 4 assay in survey mode. The table came from immunoSEQ multiplex PCR; TCRdb's copy has only in-frame clones and leaves some out. Among 20,000 to 25,000 clones listed, 74% were seen once. An overlapping HIV-1 Gag peptide pool stimulated these cells at 0.95 to 1 ug/peptide/mL. Responding CD4+ T cells were sorted by upregulation of both CD40 ligand and CD69. Sequenced here: CD4+ T cells sorted from PBMCs after approximately 20-hour stimulation, sampled from a patient who received antiretroviral therapy. The origin of the receptors is an adult man with HIV who was CMV-seropositive.

The gene calls are TRBV21-1 and TRBJ1-3; TRBD1 is the table's D call, not checked against the DNA. TRBV21-1 is tagged as a pseudogene. The CDR3 covers 18 residues. The CDR3 here is CASSARAGGFSSGNTIYF. Written as DNA, the CDR3 is TGTGCCAGCAGCGCTCGTGCAGGGGGCTTTAGCTCTGGAAACACCATATATTTT.

Only a few counts were recorded for this clone. This chain joins TRBV18 and TRBJ1-4, with D tentatively TRBD1 (5 bases). The ends were cut back, 3 bases at V and 0 bases at J, with 14 bases in the middle. This CDR3 comprises 17 residues. The V gene's germline CDR1 is KGHSH and CDR2 LQKENI. In DNA form, the CDR3 reads TGTGCCAGCTCACCGGCGCAGGGAGGAGCAACTAATGAAAAACTGTTTTTT. It yields the protein CASSPAQGGATNEKLFF.

The chain is built from TRBV5-4 and TRBJ1-6; TRBD1 matches at 9 bases. Germline V CDR1 and CDR2: SGHNT, YYREEE (reference sequence). The CDR3 runs to 17 residues. V shed 4 bases, J shed 1 base, and the junction held 6 bases outside the gene matches. The CDR3 protein is CASSRRTGESYNSPLHF. DNA of the CDR3: TGTGCCAGCAGCCGCCGGACAGGGGAGTCCTATAATTCACCCCTCCACTTT.

The rearrangement uses TRBV9 and TRBJ1-4; D remains ambiguous. V dropped 4 bases and J dropped 1 base, with 11 bases sitting between them. Germline assignment: CDR1 SGDLS and CDR2 YYNGEE. The CDR3 sequence is 15 residues long. The CDR3 sequence: CASSLMTRTNEKLFF. The CDR3 DNA reads as TGTGCCAGCAGCTTGATGACGCGAACTAATGAAAAACTGTTTTTT.

The chain is built from TRBV7-8 and TRBJ2-7, with TRBD2 identical over 16 bases. Germline V lookup: CDR1 SGHVS, CDR2 FQNEAQ. The CDR3 is 17 amino acids. J gave up 6 bases and V 3 bases, and 8 bases lay outside the gene matches. The CDR3 sequence is CASSFTGTSGGALEQYF. CDR3 sequence (DNA): TGTGCCAGCAGCTTTACCGGGACTAGCGGGGGGGCTCTCGAGCAGTACTTC.

The CDR3 reads CASSLVLGDGYTF. CDR3 nucleotides: TGTGCCAGCAGCTTAGTTCTAGGGGATGGCTACACCTTC. The gene calls are TRBV13 and TRBJ1-2; weak D call: TRBD1 (5 bases). CDR1 and CDR2 (germline): PRHDT, FYEKMQ (reference sequence). The CDR3 covers 13 residues. V lost 1 base, J lost 6 bases, and 9 bases lay in between.

The chain couples TRBV28 to TRBJ2-7; 9 bases line up with TRBD1. Trimming took 8 bases from V and 4 from J; bases not matched to a gene: 15. The length of the CDR3 is 16 residues. The germline gives CDR1 MDHEN, CDR2 SYDVKM. The CDR3 DNA reads TGTGCCAGCCCTTTTGAAAAGGTTGACAGGGGGTACGAGCAGTACTTC. Its translation: CASPFEKVDRGYEQYF.

The chain couples TRBV7-3 to TRBJ1-1; 10 bases are a match to TRBD1. Trimming at V came to 4 bases and at J to 4 bases, leaving 27 bases not matched to a gene. CDR1 and CDR2 (germline): SGHTA, FQGTGA. The CDR3 spans 22 residues. Here the CDR3 reads CASSSREPKPGQGSLLSTEAFF. In DNA, the CDR3 is TGTGCCAGCAGCTCCCGAGAACCAAAACCGGGACAGGGGTCCCTTTTAAGCACTGAAGCTTTCTTT.

This clone is medium-sized by share. The chain joins TRBV6-1 to TRBJ1-2; D is uncertain. The CDR3 sequence is 14 residues long. Germline CDR1 and CDR2: MNHNS and SASEGT. Trimming stripped 1 base from V and 8 bases from J, with 14 bases between. In DNA, the CDR3 is TGTGCCAGCAGTGAAGATATCCGTTCGTGGGGCTACACCTTC. Amino acids: CASSEDIRSWGYTF.

This clone has only a few counts. The rearrangement links TRBV5-1 to TRBJ2-6, with 8 nucleotides matching TRBD1. CDR1 SGHRS and CDR2 YFSETQ come from the germline V gene. V shed 0 bases, J shed 0 bases, and the junction held 11 bases outside the gene matches. The CDR3 runs to 20 residues. DNA for the CDR3: TGCGCCAGCAGCTTGGTAACCGGGGCAGGGGGCAGCTCTGGGGCCAACGTCCTGACTTTC. This gives the protein CASSLVTGAGGSSGANVLTF.

The J gene is TRBJ1-2, the V gene TRBV11-3; 8 bases match TRBD1. Per the germline V gene, CDR1 is SGHNT and CDR2 is YENEEA. The CDR3 covers 17 residues. J was trimmed by 5 bases and V by 7 bases; bases with no gene match: 18. The chain's CDR3 is CASIRRLDREVGYGYTF. CDR3 coding DNA: TGTGCCAGCATCCGACGATTGGACAGGGAAGTTGGGTATGGCTACACCTTC.

The genes are TRBV6-5 and TRBJ2-1; D call uncertain. V lost 0 bases and J 12 bases, leaving 6 bases between the germline ends. Germline CDR1 MNHEY, CDR2 SVGAGI. The CDR3 runs to 11 residues. In DNA, the CDR3 is TGTGCCAGCAGTTACTCAGAACGGCAGTTCTTC. Its translation is CASSYSERQFF.

Only one count was recorded for this clone. V is TRBV15 and J is TRBJ1-5; 9 bases align to TRBD1. V lost 5 bases and J lost 5; bases outside the gene matches: 4. CDR3 length equals 14 residues. Per germline, CDR1 LNHNV and CDR2 YYDKDF (reference sequence). The CDR3 here is CATSQGQGHQPQHF. The CDR3 DNA follows: TGTGCCACCAGCCAGGGACAGGGCCATCAGCCCCAGCATTTT.

J is TRBJ1-4 and V is TRBV21-1; the D segment call TRBD1 is taken from the table without a DNA check. TRBV21-1 is recorded as a pseudogene. The CDR3 covers 15 residues. The CDR3 spells CASSNGQGFFADTVF. The CDR3 coding sequence is TGTGCCAGCAGCAACGGACAGGGCTTCTTCGCCGACACTGTTTTT.

The gene calls are TRBV9 and TRBJ1-3; no clear D. This CDR3 is 15 amino acids long. The V and J ends lost 7 bases and 0 bases respectively, with 14 bases between them. Germline values: CDR1 SGDLS, CDR2 YYNGEE. For the CDR3, the DNA is TGTGCCAGCGAAATGCAGACAAGCTCTGGAAACACCATATATTTT. This gives the protein CASEMQTSSGNTIYF.

V gene TRBV28 combines with J gene TRBJ2-7; TRBD2 matches at 8 bases. Trimming took 1 base from V and 3 from J; bases not matched to a gene: 5. The CDR3 sequence is 15 residues long. CDR1 is MDHEN, CDR2 SYDVKM, per germline. The CDR3 nucleotides are TGTGCCAGCAGTTTATACGGGGGGGCGCGCTACGAGCAGTACTTC. Translation gives CASSLYGGARYEQYF.